This TCR beta chain was captured in a study of technical replicates of blood from several donors. Profiling relied on immunoSEQ multiplex PCR, and the TCRdb table lists in-frame clones only, not all of them. The repertoire has 70,000 to 85,000 clones, around 97% of them found once; the top ten carry more than 0.15%. Germline assignment: CDR1 LNHDA and CDR2 SQIVND (reference sequence). The CDR3 runs 13 residues. The V end lost 6 bases, the J end lost 5 bases, and 13 bases lay between the germline ends. This TCR was sampled from a human donor in good health. This chain joins TRBV19 and TRBJ1-1; TRBD1 is a possible D gene (6 bases). The sequencing input was T cells isolated from PBMCs. The DNA of the CDR3 is TGTGCCAGTAGCCTCAACAGGGATACTGAAGCTTTCTTT. Its protein is CASSLNRDTEAFF.